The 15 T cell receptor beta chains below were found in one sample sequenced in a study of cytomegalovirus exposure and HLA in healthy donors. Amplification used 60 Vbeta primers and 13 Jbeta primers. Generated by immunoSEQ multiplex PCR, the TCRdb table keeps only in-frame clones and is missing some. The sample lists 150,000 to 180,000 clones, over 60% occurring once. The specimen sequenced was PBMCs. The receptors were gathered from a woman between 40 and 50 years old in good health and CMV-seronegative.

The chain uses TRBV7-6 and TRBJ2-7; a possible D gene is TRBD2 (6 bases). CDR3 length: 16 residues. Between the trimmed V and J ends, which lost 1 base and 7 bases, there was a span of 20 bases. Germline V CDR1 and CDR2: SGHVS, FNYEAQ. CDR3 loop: CASSLDPGPAGGEQYF. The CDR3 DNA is TGTGCCAGCAGCTTAGATCCAGGGCCCGCCGGAGGGGAGCAGTACTTC.

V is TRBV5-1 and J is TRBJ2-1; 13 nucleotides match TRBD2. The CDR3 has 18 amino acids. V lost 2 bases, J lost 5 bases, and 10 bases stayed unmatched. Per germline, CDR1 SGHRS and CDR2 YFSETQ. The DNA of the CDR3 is TGCGCCAGCAGCTTAGGGGGCTTCGGACTAGCGGGGGACAATGAGCAGTTCTTC. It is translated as CASSLGGFGLAGDNEQFF.

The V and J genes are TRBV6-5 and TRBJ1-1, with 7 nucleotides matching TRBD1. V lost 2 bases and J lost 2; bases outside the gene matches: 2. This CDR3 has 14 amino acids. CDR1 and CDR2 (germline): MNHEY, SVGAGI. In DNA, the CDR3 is TGTGCCAGCAGTTACAACAGGGGTAACACTGAAGCTTTCTTT. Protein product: CASSYNRGNTEAFF.

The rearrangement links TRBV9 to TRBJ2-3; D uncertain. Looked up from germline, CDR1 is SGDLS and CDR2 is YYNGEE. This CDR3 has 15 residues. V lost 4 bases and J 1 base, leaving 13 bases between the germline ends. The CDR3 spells CASSFSAIGTDTQYF. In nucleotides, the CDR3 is TGTGCCAGCAGCTTCTCAGCGATAGGCACAGATACGCAGTATTTT.

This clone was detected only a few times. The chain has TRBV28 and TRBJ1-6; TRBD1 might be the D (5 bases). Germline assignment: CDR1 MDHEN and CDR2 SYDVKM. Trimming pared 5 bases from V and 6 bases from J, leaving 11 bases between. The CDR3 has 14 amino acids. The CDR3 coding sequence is TGTGCCAGCAGTCCGGCAGGGCTTAATTCACCCCTCCACTTT. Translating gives CASSPAGLNSPLHF.

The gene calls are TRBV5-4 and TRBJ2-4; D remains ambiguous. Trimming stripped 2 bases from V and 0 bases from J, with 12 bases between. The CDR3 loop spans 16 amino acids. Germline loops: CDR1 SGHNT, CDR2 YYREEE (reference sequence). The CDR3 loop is CASSLAGSLAKNIQYF. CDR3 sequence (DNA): TGTGCCAGCAGCTTAGCCGGGTCCCTAGCCAAAAACATTCAGTACTTC.

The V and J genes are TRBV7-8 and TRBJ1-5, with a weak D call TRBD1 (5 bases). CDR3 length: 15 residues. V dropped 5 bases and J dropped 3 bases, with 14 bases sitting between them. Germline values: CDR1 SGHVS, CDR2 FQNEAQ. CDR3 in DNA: TGTGCCAGCAGCGGCAGGGAAAGCGACAATCAGCCCCAGCATTTT. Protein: CASSGRESDNQPQHF.

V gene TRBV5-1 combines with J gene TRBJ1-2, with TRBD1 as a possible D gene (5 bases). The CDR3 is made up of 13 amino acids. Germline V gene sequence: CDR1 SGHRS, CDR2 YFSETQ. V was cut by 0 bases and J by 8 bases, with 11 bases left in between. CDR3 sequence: CASSLEGRRGYTF. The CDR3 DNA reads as TGCGCCAGCAGCTTGGAGGGGCGGCGGGGCTACACCTTC.

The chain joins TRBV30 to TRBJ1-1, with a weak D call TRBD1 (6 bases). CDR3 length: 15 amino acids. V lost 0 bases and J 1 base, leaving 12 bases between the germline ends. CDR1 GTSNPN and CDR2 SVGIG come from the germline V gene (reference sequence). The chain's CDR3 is CAWSVGTTRNTEAFF. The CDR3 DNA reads TGTGCCTGGAGTGTCGGGACAACGAGGAACACTGAAGCTTTCTTT.

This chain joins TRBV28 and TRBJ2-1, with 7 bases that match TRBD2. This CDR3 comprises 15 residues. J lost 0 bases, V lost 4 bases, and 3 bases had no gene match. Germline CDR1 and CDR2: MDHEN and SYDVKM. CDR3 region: CASSSWTSSYNEQFF. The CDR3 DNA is TGTGCCAGCAGTTCGTGGACTAGCTCCTACAATGAGCAGTTCTTC.

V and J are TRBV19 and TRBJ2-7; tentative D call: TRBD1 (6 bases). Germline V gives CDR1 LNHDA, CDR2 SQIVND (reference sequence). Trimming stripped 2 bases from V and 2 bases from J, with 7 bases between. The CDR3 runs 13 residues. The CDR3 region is CASSITGTYEQYF. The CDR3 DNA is TGTGCCAGTAGTATAACAGGGACCTACGAGCAGTACTTC.

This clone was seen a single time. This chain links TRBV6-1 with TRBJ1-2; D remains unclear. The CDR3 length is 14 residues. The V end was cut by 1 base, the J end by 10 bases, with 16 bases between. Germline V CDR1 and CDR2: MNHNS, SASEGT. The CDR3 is CASSEEAGGHDYTF. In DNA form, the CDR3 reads TGTGCCAGCAGTGAAGAAGCCGGCGGCCATGACTACACCTTC.

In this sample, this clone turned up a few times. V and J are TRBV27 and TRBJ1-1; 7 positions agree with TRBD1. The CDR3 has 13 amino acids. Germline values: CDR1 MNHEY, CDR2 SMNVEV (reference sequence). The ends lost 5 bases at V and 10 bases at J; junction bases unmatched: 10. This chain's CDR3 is CASSPPTGIGAFF. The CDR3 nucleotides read TGTGCCAGCAGTCCCCCGACAGGGATAGGAGCTTTCTTT.

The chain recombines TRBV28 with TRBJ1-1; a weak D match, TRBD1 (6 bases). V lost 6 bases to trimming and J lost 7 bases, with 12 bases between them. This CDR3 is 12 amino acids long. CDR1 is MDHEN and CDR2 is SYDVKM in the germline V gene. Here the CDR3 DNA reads TGTGCCAGCAGCTATGGGGGCCGTGAAGCTTTCTTT. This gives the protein CASSYGGREAFF.

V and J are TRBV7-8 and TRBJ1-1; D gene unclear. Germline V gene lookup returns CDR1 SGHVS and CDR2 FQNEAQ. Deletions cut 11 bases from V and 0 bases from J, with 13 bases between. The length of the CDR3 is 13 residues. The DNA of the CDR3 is TGTGCCTCGAGATCGGGAGTGAACACTGAAGCTTTCTTT. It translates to CASRSGVNTEAFF. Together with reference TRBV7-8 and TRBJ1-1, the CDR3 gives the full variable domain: GAGVSQSPRYKVAKRGQDVALRCDPISGHVSLFWYQQALGQGPEFLTYFQNEAQLDKSGLPSDRFFAERPEGSVSTLKIQRTQQEDSAVYLCASRSGVNTEAFFGQGTRLTVV.